This T cell receptor (beta chain) was identified during a study of T cells in women clearing cervical HPV infection. Germline-derived CDR1 and CDR2 are SEHNR and FQNEAQ (reference sequence). J was trimmed by 5 bases and V by 5 bases; bases with no gene match: 6. The CDR3 consists of 15 residues. Study observations and caveats: A classifier using richness and V gene abundances reached an AUC of around 0.78.

For this clone: Its target is unknown. The missing CDR3 end, 3 residues past where the read stops, is filled in from the germline J gene.

Generated by immunoSEQ multiplex PCR, the TCRdb table keeps only in-frame clones and is missing some. The sample shows 25,000 to 35,000 clones, and about 8.8% sits with its ten largest clones. What was sequenced was blood buffy coat. The sequence was obtained from a woman between 18 and 70 years old with a cervical HPV16 infection that either progressed to CIN3+ or cleared (not recorded which). The genes are TRBV7-9 and TRBJ2-2, with TRBD2 matching 9 bases. Partial CDR3 DNA: TGTGCCAGCAGCCGGCGGGGGGGCCAGACCGGGGAG. Its translation is CASSRRGGQTGE. The CDR3 in its entirety is CASSRRGGQTGELFF.